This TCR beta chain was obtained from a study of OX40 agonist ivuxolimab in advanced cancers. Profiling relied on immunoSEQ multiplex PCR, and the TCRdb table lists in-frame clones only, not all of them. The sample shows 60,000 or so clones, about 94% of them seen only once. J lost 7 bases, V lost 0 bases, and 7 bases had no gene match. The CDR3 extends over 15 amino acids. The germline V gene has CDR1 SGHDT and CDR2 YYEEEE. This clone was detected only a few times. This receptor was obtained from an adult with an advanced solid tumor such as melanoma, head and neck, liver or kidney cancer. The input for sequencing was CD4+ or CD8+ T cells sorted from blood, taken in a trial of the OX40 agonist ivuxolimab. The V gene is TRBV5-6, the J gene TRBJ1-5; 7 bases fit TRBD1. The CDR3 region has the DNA TGTGCCAGCAGCTTGGGGGCAGGGGGAGGCCAGCCCCAGCATTTT. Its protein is CASSLGAGGGQPQHF. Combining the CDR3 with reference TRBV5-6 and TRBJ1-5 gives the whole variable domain DAGVTQSPTHLIKTRGQQVTLRCSPKSGHDTVSWYQQALGQGPQFIFQYYEEEERQRGNFPDRFSGHQFPNYSSELNVNALLLGDSALYLCASSLGAGGGQPQHFGDGTRLSIL.